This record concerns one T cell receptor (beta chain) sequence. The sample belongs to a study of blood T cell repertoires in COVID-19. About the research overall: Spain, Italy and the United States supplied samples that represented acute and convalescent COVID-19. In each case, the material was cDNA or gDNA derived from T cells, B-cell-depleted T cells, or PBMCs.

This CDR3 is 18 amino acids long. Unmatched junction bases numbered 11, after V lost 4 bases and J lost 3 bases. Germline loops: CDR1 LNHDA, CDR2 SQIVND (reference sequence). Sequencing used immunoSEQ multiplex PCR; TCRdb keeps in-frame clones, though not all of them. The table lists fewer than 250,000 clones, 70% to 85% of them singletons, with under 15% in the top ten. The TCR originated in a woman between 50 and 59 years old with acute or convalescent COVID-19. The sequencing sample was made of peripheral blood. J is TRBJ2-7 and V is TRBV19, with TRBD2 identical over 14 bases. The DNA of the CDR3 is TGTGCCAGTAGTACGAAAGGGACTAGCGGGGGATATATCTACGAGCAGTACTTC. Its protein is CASSTKGTSGGYIYEQYF. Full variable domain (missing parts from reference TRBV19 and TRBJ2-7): DGGITQSPKYLFRKEGQNVTLSCEQNLNHDAMYWYRQDPGQGLRLIYYSQIVNDFQKGDIAEGYSVSREKKESFPLTVTSAQKNPTAFYLCASSTKGTSGGYIYEQYFGPGTRLTVT.